The clone carrying this TCR beta chain was observed once. Its antigen is unknown. Clones were read by immunoSEQ multiplex PCR, and TCRdb kept only the in-frame ones, dropping some. The table lists around 40,000 clones, 85% to 90% of them singletons, with under 15% in the top ten. The entry originates in a study of OX40 agonist ivuxolimab in advanced cancers. Study-wide context: The mean age was roughly 60 years, ranging from about 20 to 79, with around four fifths of participants male.

The CDR3 sequence is 18 residues long. The trim removed 7 bases at V and 0 bases at J, leaving 9 bases unmatched. CDR1 is LNHDA, CDR2 SQIVND, per germline (reference sequence). Blood samples were obtained at baseline, cycle 4 day 1, and cycle 7 day 1. General study points: Blood T cells, both CD4+ and CD8+, expanded clonally by week 6 at 0.1 to 3.0 mg/kg. Mean expanded clone counts were higher in CD8+ than CD4+ T cells.

The gene calls are TRBV19 and TRBJ2-1, with 13 bases fitting TRBD2. The sequence was obtained from an adult with an advanced solid tumor such as melanoma, head and neck, liver or kidney cancer. The specimen comprised CD4+ or CD8+ T cells sorted from blood, sampled in a trial of the OX40 agonist ivuxolimab. DNA of the CDR3: TGTGCCAGTACCCGGGGACTAGCGGGACTTAGCTCCTACAATGAGCAGTTCTTC. This translates into CASTRGLAGLSSYNEQFF.